The 10 T cell receptor beta chains below all came from one sample that was sequenced in a study of blood T cell repertoires in COVID-19. Clones were read by immunoSEQ multiplex PCR, and TCRdb kept only the in-frame ones, dropping some. The data contain 50,000 or so clones, 65% to 80% of them singletons. The sequenced sample was peripheral blood. Source of these receptors: a man in his 70s with acute or convalescent COVID-19.

This clone was observed a single time. The chain employs TRBV5-1 and TRBJ2-7, with TRBD2 matching over 14 bases. J lost 2 bases, V lost 1 base, and 5 bases had no gene match. Per germline, CDR1 SGHRS and CDR2 YFSETQ. CDR3 length equals 17 residues. CDR3: CASSLPGTSGGTYEQYF. The CDR3 coding sequence is TGCGCCAGCAGCTTGCCCGGGACTAGCGGGGGAACCTACGAGCAGTACTTC.

This clone was recorded many times. Other DNA sequences in this specimen translate into the identical CDR3. J is TRBJ2-5 and V is TRBV28, with a weak D call TRBD2 (5 bases). CDR1 is MDHEN, CDR2 SYDVKM, per germline. This CDR3 spans 17 amino acids. The germline V and J ends were trimmed by 10 bases and 5 bases, with 29 bases remaining between them. The DNA for the CDR3 is TGTGCCATCGGCAAGCCGGGCCCGAGGGCCCGACGGGAGACCCAGTACTTC. Residues: CAIGKPGPRARRETQYF.

The chain is built from TRBV4-1 and TRBJ1-2, with a possible D match to TRBD1 (5 bases). Trimming stripped 3 bases from V and 7 bases from J, with 18 bases between. CDR3 length: 15 residues. Looked up from germline, CDR1 is MGHRA and CDR2 is YSYEKL. CDR3 protein: CASSHLGGKESGYTF. In DNA, the CDR3 is TGCGCCAGCAGCCACCTTGGGGGGAAAGAGTCTGGCTACACCTTC.

The chain employs TRBV2 and TRBJ2-2; D is uncertain. Per the germline V gene, CDR1 is SNHLY and CDR2 is FYNNEI. V lost 4 bases to trimming and J lost 0 bases, with 12 bases between them. This CDR3 has 16 amino acids. The CDR3 region has the DNA TGTGCCAGCAGTGCCCGACACCCTACGAACACCGGGGAGCTGTTTTTT. Translated: CASSARHPTNTGELFF.

Here the CDR3 reads CASLVVAGNTIYF. The CDR3 coding sequence is TGTGCCTCTCTAGTGGTAGCTGGAAACACCATATATTTT. The V and J genes are TRBV6-5 and TRBJ1-3; no reliable D call. The germline V gene has CDR1 MNHEY and CDR2 SVGAGI. V shed 11 bases and J shed 2 bases, with 13 bases lying between them. The CDR3 sequence is 13 residues long.

The chain recombines TRBV2 with TRBJ1-4; no firm D call. The CDR3 is made up of 14 amino acids. Germline CDR1 reads SNHLY; CDR2 reads FYNNEI. Trimming took off 6 bases at V and 11 bases at J, with 19 bases between the two ends. The CDR3 spells CASRQVDVVEKLFF. The CDR3, as DNA: TGTGCCAGCAGGCAAGTGGATGTCGTGGAGAAACTGTTTTTT. The full variable domain, its missing parts supplied by reference TRBV2 and TRBJ1-4, is EPEVTQTPSHQVTQMGQEVILRCVPISNHLYFYWYRQILGQKVEFLVSFYNNEISEKSEIFDDQFSVERPDGSNFTLKIRSTKLEDSAMYFCASRQVDVVEKLFFGSGTQLSVL.

V is TRBV19 and J is TRBJ1-1, with 10 bases fitting TRBD1. J gave up 6 bases and V 3 bases, and 10 bases lay outside the gene matches. CDR1 LNHDA and CDR2 SQIVND come from the germline V gene (reference sequence). This CDR3 comprises 16 residues. CDR3 coding DNA: TGTGCCAGTAGTATTAGGGTGGACAGGGGGGACGCTGAAGCTTTCTTT. Translating gives CASSIRVDRGDAEAFF.

The chain couples TRBV11-2 to TRBJ2-1; 7 nucleotides line up with TRBD2. The CDR3 runs to 14 residues. From germline, CDR1 is SGHAT and CDR2 FQNNGV. Losses at the gene ends were 1 base for V and 7 bases for J; bases not matched to a gene: 4. Written as DNA, the CDR3 is TGTGCCAGCAGCTTAGTGTGGACTAGGAATGAGCAGTTCTTC. It is translated as CASSLVWTRNEQFF.

This clone was seen only a few times. The V call is TRBV6-2 or TRBV6-3, the J call TRBJ2-1, with TRBD1 matching over 7 bases. There are 12 residues in the CDR3. V shed 5 bases and J 8 bases; nucleotides not matched to a gene: 3. CDR1 is MNHEY and CDR2 is SVGEGT in the germline V gene. CDR3 region: CASSPTGYEQFF. CDR3 in DNA: TGTGCCAGCAGTCCGACAGGGTATGAGCAGTTCTTC.

This rearrangement joins TRBV5-1 to TRBJ2-3, with D tentatively TRBD2 (6 bases). The CDR3 totals 16 residues. Trimming left V 3 bases short and J 5 bases short, with 19 bases between. Germline V gene lookup returns CDR1 SGHRS and CDR2 YFSETQ. This chain's CDR3 is CASSWALAGYVDTQYF. As DNA, the CDR3 is TGCGCCAGCAGCTGGGCCCTCGCGGGGTACGTAGATACGCAGTATTTT. Using reference TRBV5-1 and TRBJ2-3 for the parts outside the CDR3, the full variable domain is KAGVTQTPRYLIKTRGQQVTLSCSPISGHRSVSWYQQTPGQGLQFLFEYFSETQRNKGNFPGRFSGRQFSNSRSEMNVSTLELGDSALYLCASSWALAGYVDTQYFGPGTRLTVL.